This T cell receptor beta chain was profiled in a study of human versus mouse CDR3 diversity and MHC coevolution. Background on the study: Valid reads per sample ranged from roughly 5.5 x 10^6 to 1.7 x 10^7.

The protocol was immunoSEQ multiplex PCR, while the TCRdb copy is restricted to in-frame clones and leaves out a portion. There are fewer than 80,000 clones in the sample; 85% to 95% occur only once, and roughly 0.15% lies in the top ten. Study-wide results and caveats: On average, humans showed more CDR3 deletions and insertions than mice.

Details on this clone: What it binds is not known.

This clonotype was sampled from a person aged 30-70 years in good health. Sequenced: naive CD4+ T cells from blood. Subset reported: CD45RO-negative CD62L-positive naive CD4 T cells.

CDR3 sequence reads: CASSRAGSGGEQYF. The CDR3 region has the DNA TGTGCCAGCAGCCGAGCAGGGTCGGGGGGGGAGCAGTACTTC. The chain is built from TRBV7-9 and TRBJ2-5; TRBD2 matches 8 bases. The CDR3 is 14 amino acids. Per the germline V gene, CDR1 is SEHNR and CDR2 is FQNEAQ (reference sequence). Germline trimming cut 5 bases from V and 11 bases from J; bases unmatched to any gene: 13.